Following are 27 T cell receptor beta chains from one sample sequenced in a study of blood T cell repertoires in COVID-19 (TCRdb year 2020). Receptors were amplified or captured by the immunoSEQ multiplex PCR assay. Not all clones reach the TCRdb copy of this immuneACCESS table, which keeps in-frame sequences only. Checked studies attribute under half of the gap to unresolved V genes and leave the rest unexplained. The sample data list 200,000 to 250,000 clones, and approximately 90% of these were observed just once. The top ten constitute 0.95% to 1.5% of the sample. Material: peripheral blood. All receptors come from a man aged 25 to 40 with acute or convalescent COVID-19.

The chain combines TRBV7-2 with TRBJ2-3; possible D gene TRBD2, 5 bases. This CDR3 spans 13 amino acids. The V gene's germline CDR1 is SGHTA and CDR2 FQGNSA. Trimming removed 1 base from V and 8 bases from J, with 10 bases in between. CDR3 DNA sequence: TGTGCCAGCAGCTTAGGAGGAGGACGTACGCAGTATTTT. It encodes CASSLGGGRTQYF.

The sample holds many counts of this clone. The chain couples TRBV5-1 to TRBJ2-7; 9 bases map to TRBD1. CDR3 length: 16 amino acids. The V segment lost 0 bases and the J segment 6 bases; nucleotides outside the gene matches: 10. CDR1 and CDR2 (germline): SGHRS, YFSETQ. CDR3 bases: TGCGCCAGCAGCTTGGCCAGACCGGGACAGGGTCTCGAGCAGTACTTC. Amino acid sequence: CASSLARPGQGLEQYF.

The chain combines TRBV25-1 with TRBJ2-3, with TRBD2 matching over 7 bases. CDR3 length equals 15 residues. CDR1 and CDR2 (germline): MGHDK, SYGVNS. J was trimmed by 3 bases and V by 5 bases; bases with no gene match: 8. CDR3 nucleotides: TGTGCCAGCAGTCCCTTAGCGGGCTTAACAGATACGCAGTATTTT. Protein product: CASSPLAGLTDTQYF.

This clone has just a few counts. V usage is TRBV2 and J usage is TRBJ1-2; unclear D gene. V was pared by 1 base and J by 7 bases, with 13 bases between. From germline, CDR1 is SNHLY and CDR2 FYNNEI. CDR3 length equals 14 residues. CDR3: CASSEGPGMGGYTF. For the CDR3, the DNA is TGTGCCAGCAGTGAAGGACCGGGGATGGGTGGCTACACCTTC. Full variable domain (rest looked up from reference TRBV2 and TRBJ1-2): EPEVTQTPSHQVTQMGQEVILRCVPISNHLYFYWYRQILGQKVEFLVSFYNNEISEKSEIFDDQFSVERPDGSNFTLKIRSTKLEDSAMYFCASSEGPGMGGYTFGSGTRLTVV.

The rearrangement joins TRBV5-1 to TRBJ1-4; the match to TRBD1 covers 8 bases. Germline loops: CDR1 SGHRS, CDR2 YFSETQ. V shed 0 bases and J 8 bases; nucleotides not matched to a gene: 9. The CDR3 extends over 16 amino acids. This CDR3 reads CASSLGRTGYGEKLFF. The CDR3 DNA follows: TGCGCCAGCAGCTTGGGCAGGACAGGGTATGGAGAAAAACTGTTTTTT. The whole variable domain, remainder taken from reference TRBV5-1 and TRBJ1-4, is KAGVTQTPRYLIKTRGQQVTLSCSPISGHRSVSWYQQTPGQGLQFLFEYFSETQRNKGNFPGRFSGRQFSNSRSEMNVSTLELGDSALYLCASSLGRTGYGEKLFFGSGTQLSVL.

The chain joins TRBV24-1 to TRBJ1-5, with D possibly being TRBD1 (5 bases). The length of the CDR3 is 13 residues. The germline V gene has CDR1 KGHDR and CDR2 SFDVKD. The V gene lost 5 bases and the J gene lost 3 bases, with 7 bases spanning the gap. The CDR3 region is CATSVGDNQPQHF. CDR3 DNA sequence: TGTGCCACCAGTGTAGGGGACAATCAGCCCCAGCATTTT.

This chain joins TRBV6-5 and TRBJ1-6, with no clear D. The CDR3 extends over 14 amino acids. Trimming removed 10 bases from V and 4 bases from J, with 14 bases in between. In germline, CDR1 is MNHEY, CDR2 SVGAGI. The CDR3 DNA is TGTGCCACCGACAACCTGGTTTATAATTCACCCCTCCACTTT. Amino acids: CATDNLVYNSPLHF.

The CDR3 bases are TGTGCTAGTGGTTTGGTACTGGTGGGAGGCGAAAAACTGTTTTTT. Translation gives CASGLVLVGGEKLFF. The chain joins TRBV12-5 to TRBJ1-4; D unresolved. The V end was cut by 0 bases, the J end by 8 bases, with 13 bases between. The length of the CDR3 is 15 residues. Germline CDR1 and CDR2: LGHNT and FRNRAP. Based on the CDR3 plus reference TRBV12-5 and TRBJ1-4, the full variable domain is DARVTQTPRHKVTEMGQEVTMRCQPILGHNTVFWYRQTMMQGLELLAYFRNRAPLDDSGMPKDRFSAEMPDATLATLKIQPSEPRDSAVYFCASGLVLVGGEKLFFGSGTQLSVL.

The chain links TRBV28 to TRBJ2-2, with 8 bases aligning to TRBD1. Trimming took 2 bases from V and 6 from J; bases not matched to a gene: 5. This CDR3 is built from 15 residues. The germline V gene encodes CDR1 MDHEN and CDR2 SYDVKM. The CDR3 spells CASSLQDRDAGELFF. CDR3 bases: TGTGCCAGCAGTTTACAGGACAGGGACGCCGGGGAGCTGTTTTTT.

On this clone: Compared with germline, one end of the junction differs, possibly owing to a read error. This chain uses TRBV28 with TRBJ1-5; the match to TRBD1 covers 7 bases. The CDR3 contains 13 residues. Germline assignment: CDR1 MDHEN and CDR2 SYDVKM. The CDR3 is CALGRDSNQPQHF. CDR3 in DNA: TGTGCCCTTGGCAGGGACAGCAACCAGCCCCAGCATTTT. Based on the CDR3 plus reference TRBV28 and TRBJ1-5, the full variable domain is DVKVTQSSRYLVKRTGEKVFLECVQDMDHENMFWYRQDPGLGLRLIYFSYDVKMKEKGDIPEGYSVSREKKERFSLILESASTNQTSMYLCALGRDSNQPQHFGDGTRLSIL.

The CDR3 bases are TGTGCCACCAGTGATTTGTTCGGACAGCCGTACTTC. This sequence encodes CATSDLFGQPYF. The V gene is TRBV24-1, the J gene TRBJ2-7; tentative D call: TRBD1 (6 bases). CDR1 and CDR2 from the germline V gene are KGHDR and SFDVKD. Trimming removed 0 bases from V and 12 bases from J, with 11 bases in between. This CDR3 has 12 amino acids.

The chain uses TRBV28 and TRBJ2-7; 10 bases agree with TRBD1. CDR3 length: 12 residues. CDR1 is MDHEN, CDR2 SYDVKM, per germline. Trimming removed 10 bases from V and 3 bases from J; junction bases left unmatched: 3. CDR3 protein: CATGTGVYEQYF. For the CDR3, the DNA is TGTGCCACCGGGACAGGGGTCTACGAGCAGTACTTC.

The genes are TRBV3-1 (or the pseudogene TRBV3-2) and TRBJ2-4, with 9 bases matching TRBD1. Germline V lookup: CDR1 LGHDT, CDR2 YNNKEL (reference sequence). The CDR3 extends over 16 amino acids. The J segment lost 0 bases and the V segment lost 4 bases, leaving 4 bases of the junction unmatched. The CDR3: CASSLTGGGAKNIQYF. CDR3 in DNA: TGTGCCAGCAGCCTGACAGGGGGAGGAGCCAAAAACATTCAGTACTTC.

V usage is TRBV7-3 and J usage is TRBJ1-6, with a tentative D call TRBD1 (6 bases). Deletions cut 3 bases from V and 5 bases from J, with 8 bases between. The V gene's germline CDR1 is SGHTA and CDR2 FQGTGA. The CDR3 runs to 14 residues. CDR3 region: CASSFSGDNSPLHF. The CDR3 DNA is TGTGCCAGCAGCTTCTCAGGGGATAATTCACCCCTCCACTTT.

The chain combines TRBV9 with TRBJ2-2; 8 bases align to TRBD2. Germline assignment: CDR1 SGDLS and CDR2 YYNGEE. After removal of 3 bases from V and 3 bases from J, the junction contained 7 bases not matched to a gene. This CDR3 region has 16 residues. CDR3: CASSGAPGLDTGELFF. DNA for the CDR3: TGTGCCAGCAGCGGAGCTCCGGGACTAGACACCGGGGAGCTGTTTTTT. The full variable domain, its missing parts supplied by reference TRBV9 and TRBJ2-2, is DSGVTQTPKHLITATGQRVTLRCSPRSGDLSVYWYQQSLDQGLQFLIQYYNGEERAKGNILERFSAQQFPDLHSELNLSSLELGDSALYFCASSGAPGLDTGELFFGEGSRLTVL.

V is TRBV27 and J is TRBJ2-1; 8 bases match TRBD2. Unmatched junction bases numbered 5, after V lost 3 bases and J lost 4 bases. Germline CDR1 MNHEY, CDR2 SMNVEV (reference sequence). This CDR3 is 15 amino acids long. Here the CDR3 reads CASSFSRGGYNEQFF. Written as DNA, the CDR3 is TGTGCCAGCAGTTTTTCTCGGGGGGGGTACAATGAGCAGTTCTTC.

The rearrangement links TRBV6-6 to TRBJ2-7, with D tentatively TRBD2 (5 bases). The germline CDR1 and CDR2 sequences are MNHNY and SVGAGI (reference sequence). The V and J ends lost 2 bases and 2 bases respectively, with 7 bases between them. The CDR3 consists of 13 residues. CDR3 amino acids: CASSYGGPYEQYF. CDR3 sequence (DNA): TGTGCCAGCAGTTACGGAGGTCCCTACGAGCAGTACTTC.

This clone is a singleton in its sample. The V call is TRBV10-3, the J call TRBJ1-4; maybe TRBD1 (6 bases). The germline V gene has CDR1 ENHRY and CDR2 SYGVKD. Deletions cut 5 bases from V and 7 bases from J, with 29 bases between. The CDR3 contains 19 residues. The DNA for the CDR3 is TGTGCCATCAGTCACACATGGACAGCCCCACTGCAGTTTAGTGAAAAACTGTTTTTT. Its translation is CAISHTWTAPLQFSEKLFF.

The gene calls are TRBV7-3 and TRBJ2-3, with 9 nucleotides matching TRBD1. The CDR3 extends over 15 amino acids. The ends lost 5 bases at V and 3 bases at J; junction bases unmatched: 6. The germline CDR1 and CDR2 sequences are SGHTA and FQGTGA. CDR3 coding DNA: TGTGCCAGCAGCCAAGGGACAGGGAGAACAGATACGCAGTATTTT. Translation gives CASSQGTGRTDTQYF. The entire variable domain, with the rest obtained from reference TRBV7-3 and TRBJ2-3, is as follows: GAGVSQTPSNKVTEKGKYVELRCDPISGHTALYWYRQSLGQGPEFLIYFQGTGAADDSGLPNDRFFAVRPEGSVSTLKIQRTERGDSAVYLCASSQGTGRTDTQYFGPGTRLTVL.

J is TRBJ2-2 and V is TRBV19, with TRBD2 matching 9 bases. CDR1 and CDR2 (germline): LNHDA, SQIVND (reference sequence). The CDR3 spans 15 residues. Losses at the gene ends were 9 bases for V and 4 bases for J; bases not matched to a gene: 9. CDR3 residues: CASRLAVLGTGELFF. Here the CDR3 DNA reads TGTGCCAGCCGACTAGCGGTCCTAGGCACCGGGGAGCTGTTTTTT.

The chain employs TRBV18 and TRBJ1-1, with 8 bases fitting TRBD1. The ends lost 4 bases at V and 3 bases at J; junction bases unmatched: 13. CDR3 length: 17 residues. Germline V gene data show CDR1 as KGHSH and CDR2 as LQKENI. The CDR3 loop is CASSQTITGTGDTEAFF. Written as DNA, the CDR3 is TGTGCCAGCTCACAAACCATAACCGGGACAGGTGACACTGAAGCTTTCTTT.

The rearrangement uses TRBV2 and TRBJ2-7; 7 nucleotides match TRBD2. The germline CDR1 and CDR2 sequences are SNHLY and FYNNEI. V dropped 7 bases and J dropped 5; count of bases not matched to a gene: 5. The length of the CDR3 is 12 residues. The CDR3 DNA reads TGTGCCAGCACGCGGGAGCTACACGAGCAGTACTTC. The encoded protein is CASTRELHEQYF.

V usage is TRBV27 and J usage is TRBJ2-1; D call uncertain. The CDR3 covers 14 residues. Germline values: CDR1 MNHEY, CDR2 SMNVEV (reference sequence). Deletions cut 8 bases from V and 7 bases from J, with 18 bases between. This chain's CDR3 is CASEAKRGRNEQFF. CDR3 DNA: TGTGCCAGCGAGGCCAAGCGAGGAAGGAATGAGCAGTTCTTC.

This chain connects TRBV29-1 to TRBJ2-7; D is perhaps TRBD1 (7 bases). The CDR3 has 16 amino acids. Germline CDR1 and CDR2: SQVTM and ANQGSEA. Trimming took 6 bases from V and 5 from J, leaving 26 bases between them. The CDR3 loop reads CSVSSRLRQGGHEQYF. CDR3 sequence (DNA): TGCAGCGTCTCCTCCAGGCTGAGACAGGGAGGCCACGAGCAGTACTTC.

This clone has a single count. The chain employs TRBV25-1 and TRBJ1-1; TRBD1 matches 8 bases. Per the germline V gene, CDR1 is MGHDK and CDR2 is SYGVNS. V trimming: 4 bases; J trimming: 5 bases; junction bases outside the gene matches: 3. The CDR3 spans 13 residues. The CDR3 protein is CASSGQGRTEAFF. The CDR3 DNA is TGTGCCAGCAGTGGACAGGGGCGGACTGAAGCTTTCTTT. Full variable domain (missing parts from reference TRBV25-1 and TRBJ1-1): EADIYQTPRYLVIGTGKKITLECSQTMGHDKMYWYQQDPGMELHLIHYSYGVNSTEKGDLSSESTVSRIRTEHFPLTLESARPSHTSQYLCASSGQGRTEAFFGQGTRLTVV.

The chain combines TRBV10-3 with TRBJ2-1, with D perhaps TRBD2 (5 bases). Trimming took off 4 bases at V and 8 bases at J, with 12 bases between the two ends. Germline lookup yields CDR1 ENHRY and CDR2 SYGVKD. The CDR3 is made up of 13 amino acids. The CDR3 nucleotides are TGTGCCATCAGTGGACGAGAGGGCTATGAGCAGTTCTTC. Amino acid sequence: CAISGREGYEQFF.

J is TRBJ2-5 and V is TRBV5-1; D gene ambiguous. The CDR3 is made up of 15 amino acids. Trimming took off 2 bases at V and 4 bases at J, with 15 bases between the two ends. Germline values: CDR1 SGHRS, CDR2 YFSETQ. This CDR3 reads CASSLNVGRRETQYF. Written as DNA, the CDR3 is TGCGCCAGCAGCTTAAATGTCGGCAGGCGAGAGACCCAGTACTTC.